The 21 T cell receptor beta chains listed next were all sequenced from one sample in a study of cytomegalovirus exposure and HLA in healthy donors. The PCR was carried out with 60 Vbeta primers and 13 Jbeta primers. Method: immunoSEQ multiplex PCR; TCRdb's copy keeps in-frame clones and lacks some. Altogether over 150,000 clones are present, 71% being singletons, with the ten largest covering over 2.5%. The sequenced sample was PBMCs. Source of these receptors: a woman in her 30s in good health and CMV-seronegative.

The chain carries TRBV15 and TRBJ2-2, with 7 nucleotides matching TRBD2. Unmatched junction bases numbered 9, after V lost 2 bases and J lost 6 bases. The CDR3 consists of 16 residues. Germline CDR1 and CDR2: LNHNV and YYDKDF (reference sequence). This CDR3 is CATSRNLGGTSGELFF. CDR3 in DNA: TGTGCCACCAGCAGAAACCTCGGGGGGACCTCCGGGGAGCTGTTTTTT. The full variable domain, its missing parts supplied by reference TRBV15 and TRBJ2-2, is DAMVIQNPRYQVTQFGKPVTLSCSQTLNHNVMYWYQQKSSQAPKLLFHYYDKDFNNEADTPDNFQSRRPNTSFCFLDIRSPGLGDTAMYLCATSRNLGGTSGELFFGEGSRLTVL.

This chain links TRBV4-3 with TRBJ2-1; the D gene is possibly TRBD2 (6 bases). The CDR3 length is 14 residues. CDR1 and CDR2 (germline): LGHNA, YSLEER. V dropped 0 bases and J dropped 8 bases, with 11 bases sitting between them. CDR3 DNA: TGCGCCAGCAGCCAAGATCTGGGAGGCTATGAGCAGTTCTTC. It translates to CASSQDLGGYEQFF.

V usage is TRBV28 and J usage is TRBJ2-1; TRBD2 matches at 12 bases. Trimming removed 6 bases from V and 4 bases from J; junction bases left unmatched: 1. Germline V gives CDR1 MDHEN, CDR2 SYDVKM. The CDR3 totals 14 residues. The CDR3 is CASSTSGRYNEQFF. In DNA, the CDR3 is TGTGCCAGCAGCACTAGCGGGAGGTACAATGAGCAGTTCTTC.

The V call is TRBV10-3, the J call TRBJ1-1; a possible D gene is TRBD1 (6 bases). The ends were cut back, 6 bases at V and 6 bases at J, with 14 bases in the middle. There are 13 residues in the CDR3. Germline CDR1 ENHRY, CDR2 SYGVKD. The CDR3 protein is CAISNTPGAEAFF. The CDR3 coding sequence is TGTGCCATCAGCAACACCCCAGGGGCTGAAGCTTTCTTT.

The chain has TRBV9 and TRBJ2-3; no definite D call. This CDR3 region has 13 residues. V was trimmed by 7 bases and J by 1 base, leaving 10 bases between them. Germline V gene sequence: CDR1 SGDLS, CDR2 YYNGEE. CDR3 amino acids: CASCSGGTDTQYF. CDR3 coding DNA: TGTGCCAGCTGTAGTGGAGGCACAGATACGCAGTATTTT.

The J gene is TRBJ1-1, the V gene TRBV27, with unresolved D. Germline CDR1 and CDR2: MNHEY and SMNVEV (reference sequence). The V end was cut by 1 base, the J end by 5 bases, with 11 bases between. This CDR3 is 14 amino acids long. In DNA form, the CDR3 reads TGTGCCAGCAGTTTATTGGGGAGGTGGACTGAAGCTTTCTTT. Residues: CASSLLGRWTEAFF.

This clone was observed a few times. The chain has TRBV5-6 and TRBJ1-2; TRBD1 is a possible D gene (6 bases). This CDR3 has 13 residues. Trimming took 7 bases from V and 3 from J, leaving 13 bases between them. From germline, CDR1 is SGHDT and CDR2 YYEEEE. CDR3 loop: CASSLGADYGYTF. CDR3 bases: TGTGCCAGCTCATTGGGGGCCGACTATGGCTACACCTTC.

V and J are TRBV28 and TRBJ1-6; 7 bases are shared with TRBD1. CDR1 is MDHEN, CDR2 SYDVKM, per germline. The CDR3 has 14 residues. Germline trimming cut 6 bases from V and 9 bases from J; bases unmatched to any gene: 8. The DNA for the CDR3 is TGTGCCAGCAGGGAGAGGGGGCGCTCTTCACCCCTCCACTTT. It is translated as CASRERGRSSPLHF. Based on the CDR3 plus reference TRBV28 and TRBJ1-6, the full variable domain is DVKVTQSSRYLVKRTGEKVFLECVQDMDHENMFWYRQDPGLGLRLIYFSYDVKMKEKGDIPEGYSVSREKKERFSLILESASTNQTSMYLCASRERGRSSPLHFGNGTRLTVT.

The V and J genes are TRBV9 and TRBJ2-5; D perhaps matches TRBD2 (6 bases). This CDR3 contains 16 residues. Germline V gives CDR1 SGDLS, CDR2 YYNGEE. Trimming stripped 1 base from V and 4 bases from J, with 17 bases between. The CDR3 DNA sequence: TGTGCCAGCAGCGTAAGGGTGGGAGGAGGTGGAGAGACCCAGTACTTC. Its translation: CASSVRVGGGGETQYF.

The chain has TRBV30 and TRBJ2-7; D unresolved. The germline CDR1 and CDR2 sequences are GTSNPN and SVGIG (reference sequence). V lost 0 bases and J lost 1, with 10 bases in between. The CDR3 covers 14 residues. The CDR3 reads CAWSVQSGSYEQYF. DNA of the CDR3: TGTGCCTGGAGTGTACAGTCAGGATCCTACGAGCAGTACTTC. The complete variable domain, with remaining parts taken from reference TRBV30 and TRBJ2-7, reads SQTIHQWPATLVQPVGSPLSLECTVEGTSNPNLYWYRQAAGRGLQLLFYSVGIGQISSEVPQNLSASRPQDRQFILSSKKLLLSDSGFYLCAWSVQSGSYEQYFGPGTRLTVT.

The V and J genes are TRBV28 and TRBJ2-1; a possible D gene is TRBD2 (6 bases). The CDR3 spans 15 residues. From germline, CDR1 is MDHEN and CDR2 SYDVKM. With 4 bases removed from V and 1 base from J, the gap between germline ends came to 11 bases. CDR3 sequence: CASSSWRDSYNEQFF. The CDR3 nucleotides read TGTGCCAGCAGTTCGTGGCGGGATTCCTACAATGAGCAGTTCTTC.

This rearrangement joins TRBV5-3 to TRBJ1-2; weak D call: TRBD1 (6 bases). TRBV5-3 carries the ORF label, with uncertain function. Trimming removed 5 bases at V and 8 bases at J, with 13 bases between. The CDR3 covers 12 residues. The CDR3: CARRDVTGGYTF. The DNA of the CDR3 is TGTGCCAGAAGAGACGTAACAGGGGGCTACACCTTC.

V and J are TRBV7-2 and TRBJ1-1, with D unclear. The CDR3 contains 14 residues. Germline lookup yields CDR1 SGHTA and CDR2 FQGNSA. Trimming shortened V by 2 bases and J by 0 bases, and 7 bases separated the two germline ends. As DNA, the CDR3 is TGTGCCAGCAGCTTATCGTCTGTGAACACTGAAGCTTTCTTT. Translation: CASSLSSVNTEAFF.

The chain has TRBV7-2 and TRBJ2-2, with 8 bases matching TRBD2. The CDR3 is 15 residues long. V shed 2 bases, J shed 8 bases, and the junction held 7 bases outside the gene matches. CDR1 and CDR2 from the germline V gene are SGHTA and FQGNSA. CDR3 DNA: TGTGCCAGCAGCTTATATTCCGGGACTAGTGGGGAGCTGTTTTTT. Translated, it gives CASSLYSGTSGELFF.

The CDR3 sequence is CASGQGDSPLHF. In DNA form, the CDR3 reads TGTGCCAGCGGGCAGGGGGACTCACCCCTCCACTTT. V usage is TRBV2 and J usage is TRBJ1-6, with 7 bases aligning to TRBD1. Germline V CDR1 and CDR2: SNHLY, FYNNEI. The trim removed 8 bases at V and 10 bases at J, leaving 5 bases unmatched. The CDR3 spans 12 residues.

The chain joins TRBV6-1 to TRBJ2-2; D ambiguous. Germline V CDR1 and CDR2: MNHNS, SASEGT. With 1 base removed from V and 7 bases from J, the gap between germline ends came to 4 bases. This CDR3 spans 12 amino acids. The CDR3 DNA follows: TGTGCCAGCAGTGAAGTTCTCGGGGAGCTGTTTTTT. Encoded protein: CASSEVLGELFF.

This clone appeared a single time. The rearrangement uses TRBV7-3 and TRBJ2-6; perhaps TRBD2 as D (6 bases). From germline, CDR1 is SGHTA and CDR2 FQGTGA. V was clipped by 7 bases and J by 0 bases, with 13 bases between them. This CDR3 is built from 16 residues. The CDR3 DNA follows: TGTGCCAGCACCAAGAGTAGCGGCTCTGGGGCCAACGTCCTGACTTTC. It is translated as CASTKSSGSGANVLTF.

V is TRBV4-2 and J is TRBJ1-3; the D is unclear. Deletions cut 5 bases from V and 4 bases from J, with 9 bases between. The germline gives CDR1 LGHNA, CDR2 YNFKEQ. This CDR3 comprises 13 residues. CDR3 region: CASSTRTGNTIYF. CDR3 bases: TGTGCCAGCAGCACAAGAACGGGAAACACCATATATTTT.

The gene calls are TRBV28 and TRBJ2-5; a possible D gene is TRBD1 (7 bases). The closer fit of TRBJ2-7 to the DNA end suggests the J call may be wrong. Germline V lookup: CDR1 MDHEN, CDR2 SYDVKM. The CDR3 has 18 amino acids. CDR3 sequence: CASSSSGTARGEDYEQYF. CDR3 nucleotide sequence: TGTGCCAGCAGTTCCTCCGGGACAGCCCGCGGGGAGGACTACGAGCAGTACTTC.

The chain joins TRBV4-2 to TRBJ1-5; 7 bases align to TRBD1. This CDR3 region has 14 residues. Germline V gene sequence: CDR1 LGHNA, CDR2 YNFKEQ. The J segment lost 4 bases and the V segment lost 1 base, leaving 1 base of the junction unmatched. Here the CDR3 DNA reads TGTGCCAGCAGCCAAGTACAGGGGAATCAGCCCCAGCATTTT. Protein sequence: CASSQVQGNQPQHF.

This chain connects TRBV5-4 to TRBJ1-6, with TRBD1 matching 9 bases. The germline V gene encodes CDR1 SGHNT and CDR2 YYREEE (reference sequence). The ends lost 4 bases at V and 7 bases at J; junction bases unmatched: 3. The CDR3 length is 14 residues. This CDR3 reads CASSRGTGNSPLHF. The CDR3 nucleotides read TGTGCCAGCAGCCGCGGGACAGGGAATTCACCCCTCCACTTT.